These 30 T cell receptor beta chains were sequenced from one sample in a study of beta chain features in type 1 diabetes. The study's findings and limits: Shorter TCRB CDR3s, moderately but significantly so, were found in Type 1 diabetes patients in all four CD4+ subsets.

The authors reverse transcribed all of the isolated RNA, so sequencing captured expressed TCRB transcripts. Only in-frame clones appear in the TCRdb table, and some are missing; sequencing was by immunoSEQ multiplex PCR. The table shows about 360,000 clones, with 10% to 15% occurring only once. Which antigens these TCRs recognize remains unknown. Sequencing was done on a sample of naive CD4+ T cells from blood. These TCRs come from a woman aged 18-29 years with type 1 diabetes.

The gene calls are TRBV6-5 and TRBJ2-3; 8 nucleotides agree with TRBD2. The CDR3 is 15 amino acids. Germline assignment: CDR1 MNHEY and CDR2 SVGAGI. V was pared by 0 bases and J by 1 base, with 0 bases of the junction left unmatched. CDR3 protein: CASSYSRGGTDTQYF. DNA for the CDR3: TGTGCCAGCAGTTACTCGCGGGGGGGCACAGATACGCAGTATTTT.

This clone showed up just a few times. The chain employs TRBV7-2 and TRBJ1-5; a possible D gene is TRBD1 (6 bases). The CDR3 is 12 residues long. V gave up 4 bases and J gave up 13 bases, with 14 bases separating them. Germline values: CDR1 SGHTA, CDR2 FQGNSA. This chain's CDR3 is CASSSTGISQHF. CDR3 sequence (DNA): TGTGCCAGCAGCTCTACAGGGATTTCACAGCATTTT. Combining the CDR3 with reference TRBV7-2 and TRBJ1-5 gives the whole variable domain GAGVSQSPSNKVTEKGKDVELRCDPISGHTALYWYRQSLGQGLEFLIYFQGNSAPDKSGLPSDRFSAERTGGSVSTLTIQRTQQEDSAVYLCASSSTGISQHFGDGTRLSIL.

This chain connects TRBV15 to TRBJ2-3; 7 nucleotides match TRBD1. Losses at the gene ends were 1 base for V and 6 bases for J; bases not matched to a gene: 16. Per the germline V gene, CDR1 is LNHNV and CDR2 is YYDKDF (reference sequence). CDR3 length: 18 amino acids. The CDR3 here is CATSRAEWRTGAGDTQYF. CDR3 DNA: TGTGCCACCAGCAGAGCCGAATGGCGAACAGGGGCCGGGGATACGCAGTATTTT.

Only a few counts were recorded for this clone. The chain combines TRBV5-1 with TRBJ2-7, with TRBD1 as a possible D gene (5 bases). There are 13 residues in the CDR3. The V gene lost 0 bases and the J gene lost 7 bases, with 11 bases spanning the gap. The germline CDR1 and CDR2 sequences are SGHRS and YFSETQ. The CDR3 DNA reads as TGCGCCAGCAGCTTGGATGCAGGGATAGAGCAGTACTTC. Its translation is CASSLDAGIEQYF.

The chain employs TRBV7-2 and TRBJ2-7, with 7 bases fitting TRBD2. With V trimmed by 2 bases and J by 3 bases, 7 bases remained unmatched. The CDR3 consists of 15 residues. Germline CDR1 and CDR2: SGHTA and FQGNSA. CDR3 in DNA: TGTGCCAGCAGCTTAACGCGGGGGATGGGCTACGAGCAGTACTTC. This sequence encodes CASSLTRGMGYEQYF.

This clone was counted a few times. The chain recombines TRBV5-1 with TRBJ2-7; D is perhaps TRBD2 (6 bases). The germline V gene encodes CDR1 SGHRS and CDR2 YFSETQ. CDR3 length: 13 residues. The ends were cut back, 0 bases at V and 3 bases at J, with 7 bases in the middle. This CDR3 is CASSLVGGYEQYF. In DNA, the CDR3 is TGCGCCAGCAGCTTGGTGGGGGGCTACGAGCAGTACTTC.

The genes are TRBV2 and TRBJ2-2; D might be TRBD1 (5 bases). In germline, CDR1 is SNHLY, CDR2 FYNNEI. V was clipped by 8 bases and J by 1 base, with 5 bases between them. CDR3 length: 12 amino acids. Here the CDR3 DNA reads TGTGCCAGCGACAGGAACACCGGGGAGCTGTTTTTT. Its protein is CASDRNTGELFF.

This clone has a handful of counts. The chain carries TRBV29-1 and TRBJ1-1, with D possibly matching TRBD1 (5 bases). The germline V and J ends were trimmed by 3 bases and 1 base, with 6 bases remaining between them. Germline assignment: CDR1 SQVTM and CDR2 ANQGSEA. This CDR3 contains 12 residues. The CDR3 coding sequence is TGCAGCGTTGACAGGGAGAACACTGAAGCTTTCTTT. Translated: CSVDRENTEAFF.

The chain recombines TRBV9 with TRBJ2-5, with D possibly being TRBD2 (5 bases). V was pared by 4 bases and J by 7 bases, with 14 bases between. This CDR3 contains 13 residues. The germline gives CDR1 SGDLS, CDR2 YYNGEE. The CDR3 coding sequence is TGTGCCAGCAGCCTTGAGGGATCGGGGACCCAGTACTTC. Protein: CASSLEGSGTQYF.

This clone was counted between two and nine times. The gene calls are TRBV4-1 and TRBJ1-3; 9 positions agree with TRBD1. The trim removed 11 bases at V and 3 bases at J, leaving 14 bases unmatched. This CDR3 spans 16 amino acids. Looked up from germline, CDR1 is MGHRA and CDR2 is YSYEKL. In DNA form, the CDR3 reads TGCGCCGAGAGGGGTACAGGGGGCGCTTATGGAAACACCATATATTTT. Protein product: CAERGTGGAYGNTIYF.

This clone was detected a few times. The V gene is TRBV30, the J gene TRBJ2-1; 8 positions match TRBD2. Germline loops: CDR1 GTSNPN, CDR2 SVGIG (reference sequence). The junction had 8 bases not matched to a gene; V was cut back by 4 bases and J by 6 bases. The CDR3 extends over 14 amino acids. CDR3 region: CAWKGTSSTNEQFF. The CDR3 nucleotides read TGTGCCTGGAAGGGGACTAGTTCCACCAATGAGCAGTTCTTC.

The chain carries TRBV6-4 and TRBJ1-5; D is uncertain. Trimming cost V 5 bases and J 4 bases, with 9 bases left between them. The CDR3 is made up of 13 amino acids. The germline gives CDR1 MRHNA, CDR2 SNTAGT. The CDR3 loop is CASSQDTNQPQHF. DNA of the CDR3: TGTGCCAGCAGTCAAGACACGAATCAGCCCCAGCATTTT.

This clone has only a few counts. The chain is built from TRBV7-2 and TRBJ2-7; 13 bases match TRBD2. CDR1 and CDR2 from the germline V gene are SGHTA and FQGNSA. The trim removed 5 bases at V and 3 bases at J, leaving 7 bases unmatched. The CDR3 consists of 16 residues. In DNA, the CDR3 is TGTGCCAGCAGCCAGACTAGCGGGGGGAGAAGCTACGAGCAGTACTTC. Amino acid sequence: CASSQTSGGRSYEQYF.

The chain couples TRBV25-1 to TRBJ2-7; D is unclear. V lost 3 bases and J 0 bases, leaving 9 bases between the germline ends. The CDR3 loop spans 14 amino acids. Germline loops: CDR1 MGHDK, CDR2 SYGVNS. Here the CDR3 reads CASSDLGSSYEQYF. In DNA form, the CDR3 reads TGTGCCAGCAGTGATTTGGGCAGCTCCTACGAGCAGTACTTC.

The genes are TRBV7-2 and TRBJ2-7; 10 bases are shared with TRBD2. The germline V gene has CDR1 SGHTA and CDR2 FQGNSA. The CDR3 is made up of 15 amino acids. Trimming removed 6 bases from V and 4 bases from J; junction bases left unmatched: 9. The CDR3, as DNA: TGTGCCAGCAGGGAATCTAGCGGGAGTTGGTACGAGCAGTACTTC. It is translated as CASRESSGSWYEQYF.

A few counts support this clone. The CDR3 spells CASKVRQSSYEQYF. CDR3 nucleotide sequence: TGTGCCAGTAAAGTCAGACAGAGCTCCTACGAGCAGTACTTC. This chain uses TRBV19 with TRBJ2-7; D perhaps matches TRBD1 (5 bases). V lost 7 bases and J lost 0, with 13 bases in between. Per the germline V gene, CDR1 is LNHDA and CDR2 is SQIVND (reference sequence). The CDR3 has 14 amino acids.

The table lists this clone with a few counts. The genes are TRBV27 and TRBJ2-7; 8 bases map to TRBD2. This CDR3 has 13 amino acids. J gave up 3 bases and V 5 bases, and 3 bases lay outside the gene matches. In germline, CDR1 is MNHEY, CDR2 SMNVEV (reference sequence). In DNA form, the CDR3 reads TGTGCCAGCAGTACCCGGGGGGGCTACGAGCAGTACTTC. Protein product: CASSTRGGYEQYF.

V is TRBV5-4 and J is TRBJ2-5, with 9 positions matching TRBD1. Germline V CDR1 and CDR2: SGHNT, YYREEE (reference sequence). The CDR3 is made up of 15 amino acids. With 4 bases clipped from V and 0 bases from J, the junction kept 4 bases outside the gene matches. CDR3 nucleotide sequence: TGTGCCAGCAGCGGGACAGGGCAGTACCAAGAGACCCAGTACTTC. Translating gives CASSGTGQYQETQYF.

The chain links TRBV18 to TRBJ2-1; TRBD2 matches 7 bases. The V segment lost 6 bases and the J segment 8 bases; nucleotides outside the gene matches: 13. In germline, CDR1 is KGHSH, CDR2 LQKENI. This CDR3 is built from 15 residues. The CDR3: CASSPGGGRIDEQFF. CDR3 nucleotides: TGTGCCAGCTCCCCAGGAGGCGGGAGAATCGATGAGCAGTTCTTC. The entire variable domain, with the rest obtained from reference TRBV18 and TRBJ2-1, is as follows: NAGVMQNPRHLVRRRGQEARLRCSPMKGHSHVYWYRQLPEEGLKFMVYLQKENIIDESGMPKERFSAEFPKEGPSILRIQQVVRGDSAAYFCASSPGGGRIDEQFFGPGTRLTVL.

The DNA for the CDR3 is TGTGCCAGCAGCTTCCAACGACAAGGAGGGCAGTATTTT. It yields the protein CASSFQRQGGQYF. The chain recombines TRBV11-2 with TRBJ2-3, with a tentative D call TRBD2 (5 bases). Trimming removed 3 bases from V and 11 bases from J, with 15 bases in between. Germline V gene sequence: CDR1 SGHAT, CDR2 FQNNGV. The CDR3 runs to 13 residues.

This clone was counted only a few times. V gene TRBV9 combines with J gene TRBJ2-3; 7 bases align to TRBD2. The junction had 12 bases not matched to a gene; V was cut back by 6 bases and J by 2 bases. CDR3 size: 16 residues. Germline CDR1 reads SGDLS; CDR2 reads YYNGEE. CDR3 region: CASTRTGLADTDTQYF. The CDR3 DNA reads as TGTGCCAGCACTCGAACGGGGCTAGCGGACACAGATACGCAGTATTTT.

This clone appeared once. V and J are TRBV9 and TRBJ2-2; TRBD2 matches 9 bases. Germline V CDR1 and CDR2: SGDLS, YYNGEE. This CDR3 is 14 amino acids long. V shed 0 bases, J shed 6 bases, and the junction held 0 bases outside the gene matches. The CDR3 DNA reads TGTGCCAGCAGCGTAGTAGCGGGGGCCGGGGAGCTGTTTTTT. Translation gives CASSVVAGAGELFF.

The genes are TRBV6-5 and TRBJ2-3; 7 nucleotides agree with TRBD2. This CDR3 is 15 amino acids long. Germline values: CDR1 MNHEY, CDR2 SVGAGI. The junction had 8 bases not matched to a gene; V was cut back by 5 bases and J by 3 bases. This CDR3 is CASSRAGVWTDTQYF. Here the CDR3 DNA reads TGTGCCAGCAGTAGGGCGGGAGTGTGGACAGATACGCAGTATTTT.

The chain carries TRBV5-4 and TRBJ2-7; weak D call: TRBD2 (5 bases). Trimming cost V 4 bases and J 1 base, with 15 bases left between them. Germline V gives CDR1 SGHNT, CDR2 YYREEE (reference sequence). The CDR3 loop spans 15 amino acids. In nucleotides, the CDR3 is TGTGCCAGCAGCAGCAGACTACGAACTTCCTACGAGCAGTACTTC. Encoded protein: CASSSRLRTSYEQYF. Variable domain in full (rest from reference TRBV5-4 and TRBJ2-7): ETGVTQSPTHLIKTRGQQVTLRCSSQSGHNTVSWYQQALGQGPQFIFQYYREEENGRGNFPPRFSGLQFPNYSSELNVNALELDDSALYLCASSSRLRTSYEQYFGPGTRLTVT.

This sequence joins TRBV4-3 and TRBJ2-5; TRBD2 aligns across 16 bases. CDR1 and CDR2 (germline): LGHNA, YSLEER. The CDR3 loop spans 16 amino acids. The V segment lost 0 bases and the J segment 5 bases; nucleotides outside the gene matches: 0. In DNA form, the CDR3 reads TGCGCCAGCAGCCAAGAGGGACTAGCGGGAGGGGAGACCCAGTACTTC. Its translation is CASSQEGLAGGETQYF.

This clone was detected only a few times. The chain employs TRBV29-1 and TRBJ2-7; 9 positions match TRBD1. Per germline, CDR1 SQVTM and CDR2 ANQGSEA. V was pared by 4 bases and J by 2 bases, with 6 bases of the junction left unmatched. CDR3 length: 14 residues. CDR3 sequence: CSVVPGTGTYEQYF. The CDR3 DNA follows: TGCAGCGTTGTTCCCGGGACAGGGACCTACGAGCAGTACTTC.

This clone occurred a few times. The chain is built from TRBV5-1 and TRBJ2-6, with D possibly matching TRBD2 (5 bases). The CDR3 is made up of 15 amino acids. The germline CDR1 and CDR2 sequences are SGHRS and YFSETQ. The ends were cut back, 3 bases at V and 0 bases at J, with 7 bases in the middle. DNA of the CDR3: TGCGCCAGCAGCTCGGACTTCTCTGGGGCCAACGTCCTGACTTTC. Translation: CASSSDFSGANVLTF.

There are a few counts of this clone. This chain joins TRBV29-1 and TRBJ2-7, with TRBD2 identical over 11 bases. Trimming took 7 bases from V and 6 from J; bases not matched to a gene: 14. The CDR3 extends over 15 amino acids. In germline, CDR1 is SQVTM, CDR2 ANQGSEA. The CDR3 protein is CSGTTSGAPMGEQYF. DNA of the CDR3: TGCAGCGGTACGACTAGCGGGGCGCCCATGGGCGAGCAGTACTTC.

Only a few counts were recorded for this clone. The chain joins TRBV2 to TRBJ1-3; D gene unclear. V shed 6 bases and J shed 0 bases, with 15 bases lying between them. Germline-derived CDR1 and CDR2 are SNHLY and FYNNEI. The CDR3 is 16 residues long. The CDR3 DNA is TGTGCCAGCAGCCAAGACTCCCCGAACTCTGGAAACACCATATATTTT. Translated, it gives CASSQDSPNSGNTIYF.

This clone was seen just once. A junction boundary mismatches the germline segment, possibly from a read error. V gene TRBV28 combines with J gene TRBJ1-1, with D uncertain. CDR1 and CDR2 from the germline V gene are MDHEN and SYDVKM. This CDR3 comprises 12 residues. This CDR3 is CVAGEGYTEAFF. In DNA form, the CDR3 reads TGCGTCGCAGGCGAGGGTTACACTGAAGCTTTCTTT.